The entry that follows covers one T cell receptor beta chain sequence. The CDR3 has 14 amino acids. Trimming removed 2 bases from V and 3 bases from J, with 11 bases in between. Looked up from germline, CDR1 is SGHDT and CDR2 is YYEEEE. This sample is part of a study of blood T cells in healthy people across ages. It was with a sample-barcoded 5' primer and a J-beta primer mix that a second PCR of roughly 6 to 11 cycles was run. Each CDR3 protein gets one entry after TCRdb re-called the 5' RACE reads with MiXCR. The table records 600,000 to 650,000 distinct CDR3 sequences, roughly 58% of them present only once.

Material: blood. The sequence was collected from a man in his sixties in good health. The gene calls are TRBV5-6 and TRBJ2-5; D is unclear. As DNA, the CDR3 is TGTGCCAGCAGCTTTGGAACTACAGAAGAGACCCAGTACTTC. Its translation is CASSFGTTEETQYF.